The 30 T cell receptor beta chains given below trace back to one sample, sequenced in a study of blood T cell repertoires in COVID-19. Libraries were prepared by immunoSEQ multiplex PCR; TCRdb keeps only in-frame clonotypes and omits some of them. This table has 300,000 to 400,000 clones, around nine tenths appearing once. Sequenced: peripheral blood. Every receptor here comes from a human donor in a cohort sampled during active COVID-19.

The rearrangement joins TRBV30 to TRBJ1-2; a possible D gene is TRBD1 (5 bases). From germline, CDR1 is GTSNPN and CDR2 SVGIG (reference sequence). V dropped 8 bases and J dropped 2 bases, with 12 bases sitting between them. This CDR3 is 12 amino acids long. The CDR3 nucleotides are TGTGCCGGTTCGACAGACAACTATGGCTACACCTTC. Its translation is CAGSTDNYGYTF.

This chain uses TRBV30 with TRBJ2-3, with TRBD2 matching over 8 bases. V shed 5 bases and J 5 bases; nucleotides not matched to a gene: 12. The CDR3 sequence is 15 residues long. Germline CDR1 and CDR2: GTSNPN and SVGIG (reference sequence). CDR3: CAWGFLAGREDTQYF. DNA for the CDR3: TGTGCCTGGGGGTTCTTAGCGGGACGTGAAGATACGCAGTATTTT. Looking up the rest from reference TRBV30 and TRBJ2-3 gives the full variable domain: SQTIHQWPATLVQPVGSPLSLECTVEGTSNPNLYWYRQAAGRGLQLLFYSVGIGQISSEVPQNLSASRPQDRQFILSSKKLLLSDSGFYLCAWGFLAGREDTQYFGPGTRLTVL.

The rearrangement uses TRBV19 and TRBJ1-5; 7 bases are shared with TRBD1. The V and J ends lost 6 bases and 6 bases, in that order; junction bases with no gene match: 11. The CDR3 totals 15 residues. The germline V gene has CDR1 LNHDA and CDR2 SQIVND (reference sequence). The CDR3 coding sequence is TGTGCCAGTAGACGGGAGACAGGGTTCCCTCAGCCCCAGCATTTT. Its protein product is CASRRETGFPQPQHF. The complete variable domain, with remaining parts taken from reference TRBV19 and TRBJ1-5, reads DGGITQSPKYLFRKEGQNVTLSCEQNLNHDAMYWYRQDPGQGLRLIYYSQIVNDFQKGDIAEGYSVSREKKESFPLTVTSAQKNPTAFYLCASRRETGFPQPQHFGDGTRLSIL.

V gene TRBV4-1 combines with J gene TRBJ1-2, with D perhaps matching TRBD1 (5 bases). This CDR3 is built from 15 residues. Per germline, CDR1 MGHRA and CDR2 YSYEKL. V lost 0 bases and J 4 bases, leaving 12 bases between the germline ends. The CDR3, as DNA: TGCGCCAGCAGCCAAGATAGCAGGGCTAGCTATGGCTACACCTTC. Translated, it gives CASSQDSRASYGYTF.

Turning to this clone: This CDR3 is also generated by other DNA sequences in the sample. This chain links TRBV3-1 (or the pseudogene TRBV3-2) with TRBJ2-7, with 10 bases identical to TRBD1. Germline CDR1 and CDR2: LGHDT and YNNKEL (reference sequence). The CDR3 is made up of 15 amino acids. Germline trimming cut 2 bases from V and 4 bases from J; bases unmatched to any gene: 5. The DNA for the CDR3 is TGTGCCAGCAGCCAAAGGACAGGGGGAGTTTACGAGCAGTACTTC. This translates into CASSQRTGGVYEQYF.

V gene TRBV18 combines with J gene TRBJ2-1, with a tentative D call TRBD1 (7 bases). Germline V CDR1 and CDR2: KGHSH, LQKENI. The V and J ends lost 6 bases and 10 bases respectively, with 19 bases between them. The CDR3 has 14 amino acids. The CDR3 DNA is TGTGCCAGCTCGCGACAGGGAGGTCTAACCGAGCAGTTCTTC. This codes for CASSRQGGLTEQFF.

This clone was counted only a few times. The CDR3 DNA reads as TGCGCCAGCAGCCCAGGGACAGTTCTAGGCCTTCCCGAGCAGTACTTC. Translation: CASSPGTVLGLPEQYF. The chain links TRBV5-1 to TRBJ2-7, with 7 positions matching TRBD1. Germline loops: CDR1 SGHRS, CDR2 YFSETQ. V shed 4 bases and J 6 bases; nucleotides not matched to a gene: 16. The CDR3 loop spans 16 amino acids.

This chain connects TRBV19 to TRBJ2-7; a weak D match, TRBD1 (6 bases). V gave up 4 bases and J gave up 0 bases, with 7 bases separating them. Germline V gene lookup returns CDR1 LNHDA and CDR2 SQIVND (reference sequence). The CDR3 consists of 13 residues. The CDR3 region is CASSRQASYEQYF. In DNA, the CDR3 is TGTGCCAGTAGTAGACAGGCCTCCTACGAGCAGTACTTC.

The genes are TRBV4-1 and TRBJ2-3; TRBD2 matches 10 bases. CDR3 length: 18 amino acids. Germline CDR1 and CDR2: MGHRA and YSYEKL. V lost 2 bases, J lost 0 bases, and 8 bases stayed unmatched. CDR3 sequence reads: CASSQHKLAGRSTDTQYF. The CDR3 DNA reads as TGCGCCAGCAGCCAACACAAACTAGCGGGGCGAAGCACAGATACGCAGTATTTT.

The chain is built from TRBV3-1 (or the pseudogene TRBV3-2) and TRBJ2-7, with 10 bases aligning to TRBD1. After removal of 6 bases from V and 6 bases from J, the junction contained 8 bases not matched to a gene. The CDR3 runs to 14 residues. CDR1 and CDR2 from the germline V gene are LGHDT and YNNKEL (reference sequence). DNA of the CDR3: TGTGCCAGCAGACCGGGACAGGGGATGAGCGAGCAGTACTTC. Translated: CASRPGQGMSEQYF.

The chain employs TRBV5-1 and TRBJ2-3; 12 nucleotides align to TRBD2. The CDR3 is 18 amino acids. Germline CDR1 reads SGHRS; CDR2 reads YFSETQ. V lost 2 bases and J lost 3; bases outside the gene matches: 10. The CDR3 loop reads CASSFTSGGSEETDTQYF. DNA of the CDR3: TGCGCCAGCAGCTTCACTAGCGGGGGGTCAGAGGAGACAGATACGCAGTATTTT.

Here the CDR3 DNA reads TGTGCCAGCTCACCACGAACAGGGGTGAACGAGCAGTACTTC. Residues: CASSPRTGVNEQYF. V and J are TRBV18 and TRBJ2-7, with 7 bases matching TRBD1. This CDR3 is 14 amino acids long. The V and J ends lost 1 base and 5 bases, in that order; junction bases with no gene match: 5. From germline, CDR1 is KGHSH and CDR2 LQKENI.

This clone was counted between two and nine times. This chain connects TRBV27 to TRBJ1-6; D is uncertain. Germline loops: CDR1 MNHEY, CDR2 SMNVEV (reference sequence). V dropped 5 bases and J dropped 3 bases, with 2 bases sitting between them. The CDR3 loop spans 12 amino acids. The chain's CDR3 is CASSLYNSPLHF. In DNA, the CDR3 is TGTGCCAGCAGTCTCTATAATTCACCCCTCCACTTT.

CDR3 nucleotide sequence: TGTGCCAGCAGCTCACGGGCTAGCGGGGCCTACAATGAGCAGTTCTTC. This encodes CASSSRASGAYNEQFF. This sequence joins TRBV5-4 and TRBJ2-1, with TRBD2 identical over 9 bases. V shed 3 bases, J shed 2 bases, and the junction held 6 bases outside the gene matches. The germline V gene has CDR1 SGHNT and CDR2 YYREEE (reference sequence). The CDR3 consists of 16 residues.

The chain couples TRBV13 to TRBJ2-1, with a tentative D call TRBD1 (6 bases). The germline V and J ends were trimmed by 5 bases and 4 bases, with 15 bases remaining between them. The germline CDR1 and CDR2 sequences are PRHDT and FYEKMQ (reference sequence). The CDR3 extends over 15 amino acids. CDR3 bases: TGTGCCAGCAGCGCGAGGGACACCCAATACAATGAGCAGTTCTTC. It codes for CASSARDTQYNEQFF.

The rearrangement uses TRBV2 and TRBJ2-6; 7 positions match TRBD1. The CDR3 runs 19 residues. Germline V gives CDR1 SNHLY, CDR2 FYNNEI. The J segment lost 0 bases and the V segment lost 2 bases, leaving 10 bases of the junction unmatched. As DNA, the CDR3 is TGTGCCAGCAGTGAACCGTCGGGACAGCTCCTCTCTGGGGCCAACGTCCTGACTTTC. Translating gives CASSEPSGQLLSGANVLTF.

The chain combines TRBV6-5 with TRBJ1-1; TRBD1 matches 7 bases. V lost 0 bases and J lost 7; bases outside the gene matches: 8. This CDR3 has 15 amino acids. CDR1 is MNHEY, CDR2 SVGAGI, per germline. As DNA, the CDR3 is TGTGCCAGCAGTTACTCGACCACAGGGGAACTTGAAGCTTTCTTT. The encoded protein is CASSYSTTGELEAFF.

The J gene is TRBJ2-2, the V gene TRBV4-2, with 8 bases matching TRBD2. With V trimmed by 4 bases and J by 6 bases, 22 bases remained unmatched. CDR3 length: 20 residues. From germline, CDR1 is LGHNA and CDR2 YNFKEQ. The CDR3 DNA reads TGTGCCAGCAGCCCGATTCAGATTGGTGGTATGGCTAGCGGGCCCGGGGAGCTGTTTTTT. Translated, it gives CASSPIQIGGMASGPGELFF.

This clone has only a few counts. The identical CDR3 is also encoded by other nucleotide sequences in the sample. The chain links TRBV5-1 to TRBJ1-6; the match to TRBD1 covers 8 bases. Germline CDR1 and CDR2: SGHRS and YFSETQ. The CDR3 consists of 16 residues. Trimming at V came to 0 bases and at J to 6 bases, leaving 5 bases not matched to a gene. The DNA for the CDR3 is TGCGCCAGCAGCTTGGGGTCAGGGGGCGGTAATTCACCCCTCCACTTT. It yields the protein CASSLGSGGGNSPLHF.

A word on this clone: Other nucleotide sequences in the sample specify the same CDR3. The rearrangement links TRBV7-2 to TRBJ2-3; TRBD2 is a possible D gene (6 bases). CDR3 length equals 15 residues. Germline CDR1 reads SGHTA; CDR2 reads FQGNSA. The V end lost 1 base, the J end lost 0 bases, and 8 bases lay between the germline ends. CDR3 in amino acids: CASSLDGGSTDTQYF. The CDR3 DNA reads as TGTGCCAGCAGCTTAGACGGAGGGAGCACAGATACGCAGTATTTT. The variable domain in full, with the rest retrieved from reference TRBV7-2 and TRBJ2-3, is GAGVSQSPSNKVTEKGKDVELRCDPISGHTALYWYRQSLGQGLEFLIYFQGNSAPDKSGLPSDRFSAERTGGSVSTLTIQRTQQEDSAVYLCASSLDGGSTDTQYFGPGTRLTVL.

J is TRBJ2-5 and V is TRBV9; 7 bases match TRBD1. CDR3 length: 15 amino acids. Trimming took 3 bases from V and 2 from J; bases not matched to a gene: 7. Germline CDR1 and CDR2: SGDLS and YYNGEE. CDR3 protein: CASSDRGRQQETQYF. DNA of the CDR3: TGTGCCAGCAGCGACAGGGGACGACAACAAGAGACCCAGTACTTC.

This chain uses TRBV30 with TRBJ1-2; D not resolved. The V end lost 4 bases, the J end lost 2 bases, and 11 bases lay between the germline ends. The V gene's germline CDR1 is GTSNPN and CDR2 SVGIG (reference sequence). This CDR3 contains 13 residues. CDR3 sequence (DNA): TGTGCCTGGATCCGCGAGTCCAACTATGGCTACACCTTC. As protein: CAWIRESNYGYTF. The full variable domain, its missing parts supplied by reference TRBV30 and TRBJ1-2, is SQTIHQWPATLVQPVGSPLSLECTVEGTSNPNLYWYRQAAGRGLQLLFYSVGIGQISSEVPQNLSASRPQDRQFILSSKKLLLSDSGFYLCAWIRESNYGYTFGSGTRLTVV.

The rearrangement links TRBV5-1 to TRBJ1-2; 7 positions agree with TRBD1. CDR1 is SGHRS and CDR2 is YFSETQ in the germline V gene. V shed 4 bases and J 6 bases; nucleotides not matched to a gene: 6. CDR3 length: 13 amino acids. The CDR3 reads CASSLDRENGYTF. Written as DNA, the CDR3 is TGCGCCAGCAGCCTAGACAGGGAAAATGGCTACACCTTC.

The chain has TRBV5-5 and TRBJ2-7, with a possible D match to TRBD2 (5 bases). CDR3 length: 15 amino acids. V gave up 4 bases and J gave up 2 bases, with 16 bases separating them. Germline CDR1 SGHKS, CDR2 YYEKEE (reference sequence). In DNA form, the CDR3 reads TGTGCCAGCAGCCCGTCCGACGGGAACACCTACGAGCAGTACTTC. It yields the protein CASSPSDGNTYEQYF.

The sample holds one count of this clone. This chain links TRBV4-2 with TRBJ1-5; D unresolved. Germline V CDR1 and CDR2: LGHNA, YNFKEQ. V lost 4 bases, J lost 3 bases, and 10 bases lay in between. The CDR3 consists of 14 residues. The CDR3 region has the DNA TGTGCCAGCAGCCGACGGGTCTTCAATCAGCCCCAGCATTTT. It is translated as CASSRRVFNQPQHF.

V and J are TRBV7-9 and TRBJ1-2; TRBD1 aligns across 7 bases. Germline loops: CDR1 SEHNR, CDR2 FQNEAQ (reference sequence). This CDR3 has 15 amino acids. Trimming cost V 1 base and J 4 bases; bases outside gene matches: 6. In nucleotides, the CDR3 is TGTGCCAGCAGCTTAGAGGTGCAGGGGGGCTATGGCTACACCTTC. This sequence encodes CASSLEVQGGYGYTF.

The gene calls are TRBV28 and TRBJ1-2, with no clear D. The CDR3 is 13 amino acids. Trimming shortened V by 6 bases and J by 8 bases, and 16 bases separated the two germline ends. CDR1 is MDHEN, CDR2 SYDVKM, per germline. CDR3: CASSLPEADGYTF. The DNA of the CDR3 is TGTGCCAGCAGCCTACCGGAGGCTGACGGCTACACCTTC.

J is TRBJ1-1 and V is TRBV3-1 (or the pseudogene TRBV3-2); no clear D gene. V was cut by 7 bases and J by 1 base, with 19 bases left in between. CDR3 length: 16 residues. Looked up from germline, CDR1 is LGHDT and CDR2 is YNNKEL (reference sequence). The CDR3: CASTRENGLKNTEAFF. CDR3 in DNA: TGTGCCAGCACCCGCGAGAATGGACTGAAGAACACTGAAGCTTTCTTT.

This rearrangement joins TRBV3-1 (or the pseudogene TRBV3-2) to TRBJ1-6, with D unclear. The CDR3 loop spans 14 amino acids. The ends were cut back, 3 bases at V and 9 bases at J, with 12 bases in the middle. CDR1 is LGHDT and CDR2 is YNNKEL in the germline V gene (reference sequence). The CDR3, as DNA: TGTGCCAGCAGCCAGGAAGCCCGGGGTTCACCCCTCCACTTT. Translating it yields CASSQEARGSPLHF.

The sample holds many counts of this clone. This rearrangement joins TRBV3-1 (or the pseudogene TRBV3-2) to TRBJ2-1, with no clear D. The CDR3 contains 11 residues. Germline values: CDR1 LGHDT, CDR2 YNNKEL (reference sequence). Trimming cost V 3 bases and J 9 bases, with 6 bases left between them. The DNA of the CDR3 is TGTGCCAGCAGCCAGGGCCGTGAGCAGTTCTTC. Amino acid sequence: CASSQGREQFF.